Below, 15 T cell receptor beta chains from the same sample are listed, as sequenced in a study of PD-1 blockade in classical Hodgkin lymphoma. Sequencing used immunoSEQ multiplex PCR; TCRdb keeps in-frame clones, though not all of them. The sample records around 44,000 clones, about 88% being singletons. After autologous stem cell transplantation all patients relapsed, and prior brentuximab vedotin exposure differed between cohorts. The sequencing here drew on peripheral blood mononuclear cells (PBMCs), taken before the second cycle of nivolumab. The receptors derive from a human donor with classical Hodgkin lymphoma.

This chain connects TRBV6-6 to TRBJ2-5; 8 nucleotides align to TRBD2. The V gene end was trimmed by 6 bases and the J gene end by 4 bases; junction bases not matched to a gene: 13. Germline CDR1 is MNHNY and CDR2 is SVGAGI (reference sequence). CDR3 length: 16 amino acids. CDR3 region: CASSPTVAGYGETQYF. In DNA, the CDR3 is TGTGCCAGCAGCCCCACCGTAGCGGGATATGGAGAGACCCAGTACTTC.

This clone was detected only once. The same CDR3 arises from other DNA sequences in this sample as well. The chain links TRBV9 to TRBJ2-1; D unresolved. There are 13 residues in the CDR3. The V and J ends lost 2 bases and 4 bases respectively, with 7 bases between them. CDR1 and CDR2 from the germline V gene are SGDLS and YYNGEE. CDR3 residues: CASSVGSYNEQFF. The DNA of the CDR3 is TGTGCCAGCAGCGTTGGTTCATACAATGAGCAGTTCTTC.

The chain has TRBV6-6 and TRBJ1-1; the match to TRBD1 covers 7 bases. Germline CDR1 is MNHNY and CDR2 is SVGAGI (reference sequence). Trimming removed 10 bases from V and 0 bases from J; junction bases left unmatched: 11. The CDR3 loop spans 15 amino acids. CDR3 amino acids: CAILSGGRVNTEAFF. CDR3 sequence (DNA): TGTGCCATCCTTTCAGGGGGTAGGGTGAACACTGAAGCTTTCTTT.

The chain combines TRBV19 with TRBJ2-7, with a weak D call TRBD2 (6 bases). Germline lookup yields CDR1 LNHDA and CDR2 SQIVND (reference sequence). V was pared by 5 bases and J by 5 bases, with 16 bases between. The CDR3 consists of 14 residues. DNA of the CDR3: TGTGCCAGTAGTTTAAGCGCGGGATTGAACGAGCAGTACTTC. It is translated as CASSLSAGLNEQYF.

This clone appeared once. The chain combines TRBV21-1 with TRBJ2-6; the listed D gene, TRBD1, was not tested against the DNA. TRBV21-1 represents a pseudogene. The CDR3 has 14 amino acids. The CDR3 nucleotides read TGTGCCAGCAGCCAGGGCTCTGGGGCCAACGTCCTGACTTTC. This translates into CASSQGSGANVLTF.

DNA of the CDR3: TGTGCCAGCAGTATTAGAGCGGGGAGCTCCTACGAGCAGTACTTC. It encodes CASSIRAGSSYEQYF. The chain uses TRBV28 and TRBJ2-7; 7 bases line up with TRBD2. Germline CDR1 is MDHEN and CDR2 is SYDVKM. Trimming at V came to 5 bases and at J to 0 bases, leaving 7 bases not matched to a gene. This CDR3 has 15 amino acids.

The chain links TRBV29-1 to TRBJ1-1; unclear D gene. The CDR3 sequence is 15 residues long. V dropped 3 bases and J dropped 2 bases, with 16 bases sitting between them. Per germline, CDR1 SQVTM and CDR2 ANQGSEA. The CDR3 nucleotides read TGCAGCGTTGATGGCGGAGTACTCCTCAACACTGAAGCTTTCTTT. Translation: CSVDGGVLLNTEAFF. The full variable domain, rest sourced from reference TRBV29-1 and TRBJ1-1, is SAVISQKPSRDICQRGTSLTIQCQVDSQVTMMFWYRQQPGQSLTLIATANQGSEATYESGFVIDKFPISRPNLTFSTLTVSNMSPEDSSIYLCSVDGGVLLNTEAFFGQGTRLTVV.

Of note for this clone: One end of the junction fails to match germline, which may point to a read error. The rearrangement uses TRBV7-8 and TRBJ2-7; TRBD2 agrees at 7 bases. The germline gives CDR1 SGHVS, CDR2 FQNEAQ. CDR3 length: 15 residues. The chain's CDR3 is CASSLGWAGAYEQYF. CDR3 sequence (DNA): TGTGCCAGCAGTTTAGGCTGGGCGGGGGCCTACGAGCAGTACTTC. Based on the CDR3 plus reference TRBV7-8 and TRBJ2-7, the full variable domain is GAGVSQSPRYKVAKRGQDVALRCDPISGHVSLFWYQQALGQGPEFLTYFQNEAQLDKSGLPSDRFFAERPEGSVSTLKIQRTQQEDSAVYLCASSLGWAGAYEQYFGPGTRLTVT.

The chain carries TRBV19 and TRBJ1-4, with D uncertain. The CDR3 loop spans 14 amino acids. Germline loops: CDR1 LNHDA, CDR2 SQIVND (reference sequence). Trimming removed 7 bases from V and 1 base from J, with 10 bases in between. CDR3 loop: CASNSGVTNEKLFF. The CDR3 nucleotides read TGTGCCAGTAATTCTGGGGTAACTAATGAAAAACTGTTTTTT.

The CDR3 DNA follows: TGTGCCAGCAGCTCCCGGCGGGGGGATAGGTACGAGCAGTACTTC. Encoded protein: CASSSRRGDRYEQYF. V usage is TRBV11-1 and J usage is TRBJ2-7; 8 bases align to TRBD2. The CDR3 extends over 15 amino acids. The V gene's germline CDR1 is SGHAT and CDR2 FQDESV (reference sequence). V dropped 4 bases and J dropped 4; count of bases not matched to a gene: 9.

Worth noting for this clone: The junction departs from germline at one end; a sequencing error may be responsible. V usage is TRBV7-7 and J usage is TRBJ1-6; D is uncertain. Per germline, CDR1 SSHAT and CDR2 FNYEAQ (reference sequence). This CDR3 is built from 15 residues. As DNA, the CDR3 is TGTGCTAGCAGCTTTTGGAGCTCCTATAATTCACCCCTCCACTTT. Translation: CASSFWSSYNSPLHF.

The chain joins TRBV4-3 to TRBJ2-5, with TRBD2 identical over 10 bases. The V gene end was trimmed by 1 base and the J gene end by 4 bases; junction bases not matched to a gene: 6. Germline CDR1 reads LGHNA; CDR2 reads YSLEER. CDR3 size: 16 residues. The CDR3 spells CASSQGSGGAGETQYF. CDR3 coding DNA: TGCGCCAGCAGCCAAGGAAGCGGGGGGGCCGGAGAGACCCAGTACTTC.

The rearrangement joins TRBV18 to TRBJ1-5; no firm D call. The V gene lost 2 bases and the J gene lost 3 bases, with 5 bases spanning the gap. The CDR3 length is 13 residues. The germline V gene encodes CDR1 KGHSH and CDR2 LQKENI. DNA of the CDR3: TGTGCCAGCTCACCAGGGGACAATCAGCCCCAGCATTTT. The encoded protein is CASSPGDNQPQHF.

J is TRBJ1-2 and V is TRBV9, with unresolved D. The CDR3 loop spans 12 amino acids. The V gene lost 3 bases and the J gene lost 8 bases, with 11 bases spanning the gap. Germline CDR1 SGDLS, CDR2 YYNGEE. The CDR3 reads CASSATAGGYTF. The CDR3 DNA is TGTGCCAGCAGCGCCACCGCCGGGGGCTACACCTTC.

V gene TRBV28 combines with J gene TRBJ2-3; no firm D call. The CDR3 totals 11 residues. Trimming left V 2 bases short and J 7 bases short, with 4 bases between. From germline, CDR1 is MDHEN and CDR2 SYDVKM. CDR3 nucleotide sequence: TGTGCCAGCAGTTTAGGGAATACGCAGTATTTT. Translated, it gives CASSLGNTQYF.